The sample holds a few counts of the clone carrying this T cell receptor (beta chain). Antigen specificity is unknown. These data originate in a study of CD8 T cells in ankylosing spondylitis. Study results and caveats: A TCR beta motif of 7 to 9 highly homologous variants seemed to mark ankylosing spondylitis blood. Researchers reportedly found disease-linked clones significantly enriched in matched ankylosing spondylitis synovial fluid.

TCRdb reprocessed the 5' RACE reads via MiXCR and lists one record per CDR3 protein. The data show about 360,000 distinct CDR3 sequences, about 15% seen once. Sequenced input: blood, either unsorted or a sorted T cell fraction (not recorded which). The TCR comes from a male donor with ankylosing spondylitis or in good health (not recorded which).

CDR3 amino acids: CASSQESGALNRHEQFF. CDR3 sequence (DNA): TGCGCCAGCAGCCAAGAAAGCGGAGCGCTCAATCGGCATGAGCAGTTCTTC. The rearrangement links TRBV4-1 to TRBJ2-1; tentative D call: TRBD2 (5 bases). Germline lookup yields CDR1 MGHRA and CDR2 YSYEKL. CDR3 size: 17 residues. Deletions cut 0 bases from V and 8 bases from J, with 20 bases between.